This T cell receptor beta chain derives from a study of T cells expressing NK-cell markers. Study-wide background: Obtained from sorted CD3+CD56+NKG2C+, CD3+CD56+NKG2C- and CD3+CD56-NKG2C+ T cells were the TCR beta repertoires. Eight donors were sequenced, of whom seven were HCMV-seropositive, while the remaining one was HCMV-seronegative. The study, taken as a whole, reports: NKG2C+ dominant clonotype frequencies in six donors were 1.0-7.0% of CD8+ T cells.

The CDR3 totals 14 residues. Germline CDR1 MGHRA, CDR2 YSYEKL. Points on this clonotype: Antigen specificity is unknown.

One entry per CDR3 protein, without DNA, is what TCRdb gives after re-calling the 5' RACE reads. This sample's table has 500,000 to 700,000 distinct CDR3 sequences. The clonotype was recovered from a man younger than 35 in good health. The rearrangement uses TRBV4-1 and TRBJ2-3; TCRdb calls TRBD2, which cannot be checked without DNA. Material for sequencing was blood T cells: a sorted CD56 or NKG2C T cell subset, CD4+ or CD8+ T cells, or bulk PBMC T cells (not recorded which). CDR3 sequence reads: CASSRAGWTDTQYF.